A selection of T cell receptor beta chains follows, all from one sample in a study of T cell repertoires in cytomegalovirus infection. Via MiXCR, TCRdb re-called the reads, giving one row per CDR3 protein. Of nearly 700,000 distinct CDR3 sequences in the sample, around 32% are singletons; the top ten hold 15% to 20%. For these TCRs, the target antigens are not known. The material was cultured PBMCs, obtained from culture after CMV antigen stimulation. The receptors derive from a human donor in good health (CMV status not recorded). Some clones in this sample may be carry-over from other donors' samples. CDR3s include the opening cysteine and the closing phenylalanine or tryptophan. The order of the fields is CDR3 protein, CDR3 DNA, J gene, clone size, V gene, D gene. The D gene is left open where the match is weak. The size field is filled for only some rows; it gives once, few, many or a size class.

CDR3 protein: CASSLLGGSYEQYF; CDR3 DNA: TGTGCCAGCAGCTTATTAGGGGGCTCATACGAGCAGTACTTC; J gene: TRBJ2-7; clone size: .; V gene: TRBV7-2; D gene: TRBD1
CDR3 protein: CASSPSGGPGTDTQYF; CDR3 DNA: TGTGCCAGCAGTCCCAGCGGGGGGCCGGGCACAGATACGCAGTATTTT; J gene: TRBJ2-3; clone size: few; V gene: TRBV5-4; D gene: TRBD2
CDR3 protein: CASSPTSDPNQPQHF; CDR3 DNA: TGTGCCAGCAGCCCGACTAGCGACCCGAATCAGCCCCAGCATTTT; J gene: TRBJ1-5; clone size: few; V gene: TRBV4-2; D gene: .
CDR3 protein: CASSRQVSNTEAFF; CDR3 DNA: TGTGCCAGCAGTCGACAGGTCTCGAACACTGAAGCTTTCTTT; J gene: TRBJ1-1; clone size: .; V gene: TRBV6-1; D gene: .
CDR3 protein: CASSLAVGGPNEKLFF; CDR3 DNA: TGTGCCAGCAGCTTAGCAGTGGGGGGACCTAATGAAAAACTGTTTTTT; J gene: TRBJ1-4; clone size: few; V gene: TRBV7-8; D gene: .
CDR3 protein: CSARRAVQETQYF; CDR3 DNA: TGCAGTGCTAGAAGAGCGGTTCAAGAGACCCAGTACTTC; J gene: TRBJ2-5; clone size: .; V gene: TRBV20-1; D gene: .
CDR3 protein: CASSYTRQGAGGYTF; CDR3 DNA: TGTGCCAGCAGTTACACACGACAGGGAGCGGGTGGCTACACCTTC; J gene: TRBJ1-2; clone size: few; V gene: TRBV6-5; D gene: TRBD1
CDR3 protein: CAISEEGGRQETQYF; CDR3 DNA: TGTGCCATCAGTGAGGAAGGGGGCCGGCAAGAGACCCAGTACTTC; J gene: TRBJ2-5; clone size: few; V gene: TRBV10-3; D gene: TRBD1
CDR3 protein: CASRETSGGTDTQYF; CDR3 DNA: TGTGCCAGCAGGGAAACTAGCGGGGGCACAGATACGCAGTATTTT; J gene: TRBJ2-3; clone size: .; V gene: TRBV7-2; D gene: TRBD2
CDR3 protein: CASSLAREHYGYTF; CDR3 DNA: TGTGCCAGCAGCTTAGCGAGGGAGCACTATGGCTACACCTTC; J gene: TRBJ1-2; clone size: .; V gene: TRBV7-8; D gene: .
CDR3 protein: CASSPSLAGGRGETQYF; CDR3 DNA: TGTGCCAGCAGCCCCTCCCTAGCGGGGGGGCGGGGAGAGACCCAGTACTTC; J gene: TRBJ2-5; clone size: .; V gene: TRBV28; D gene: TRBD2
CDR3 protein: CSAARTVQLSTDTQYF; CDR3 DNA: TGCAGTGCTGCCCGGACAGTGCAGTTAAGCACAGATACGCAGTATTTT; J gene: TRBJ2-3; clone size: few; V gene: TRBV20-1; D gene: .
CDR3 protein: CASSLADSTEAFF; CDR3 DNA: TGCGCCAGCAGCTTGGCTGATAGCACTGAAGCTTTCTTT; J gene: TRBJ1-1; clone size: few; V gene: TRBV5-1; D gene: .
CDR3 protein: CASSSAGIGIYEQYF; CDR3 DNA: TGTGCCAGCAGCTCGGCGGGAATCGGAATATACGAGCAGTACTTC; J gene: TRBJ2-7; clone size: .; V gene: TRBV11-2; D gene: .
CDR3 protein: CASSKNGAAKNIQYF; CDR3 DNA: TGTGCCAGCAGTAAAAACGGGGCCGCCAAAAACATTCAGTACTTC; J gene: TRBJ2-4; clone size: few; V gene: TRBV12-3/TRBV12-4; D gene: .
CDR3 protein: CASSTQWGGQIWTTDTQYF; CDR3 DNA: TGCGCCAGCAGCACACAGTGGGGGGGACAAATCTGGACCACGGATACGCAGTATTTT; J gene: TRBJ2-3; clone size: .; V gene: TRBV5-1; D gene: .
CDR3 protein: CSSKRGWGNSPLHF; CDR3 DNA: TGCAGTTCCAAAAGGGGCTGGGGGAATTCACCCCTCCACTTT; J gene: TRBJ1-6; clone size: .; V gene: TRBV20-1; D gene: .
CDR3 protein: CASSFGPINEQFF; CDR3 DNA: TGTGCCAGCAGCTTCGGACCTATCAATGAGCAGTTCTTC; J gene: TRBJ2-1; clone size: few; V gene: TRBV11-2; D gene: .
CDR3 protein: CASGGTVNEQFF; CDR3 DNA: TGTGCCAGCGGCGGGACAGTCAATGAGCAGTTCTTC; J gene: TRBJ2-1; clone size: few; V gene: TRBV5-5; D gene: .
CDR3 protein: CAINRDPYSYNEQFF; CDR3 DNA: TGTGCCATCAACCGGGACCCATATTCCTACAATGAGCAGTTCTTC; J gene: TRBJ2-1; clone size: .; V gene: TRBV10-3; D gene: .
CDR3 protein: CASSTWDRGPETQYF; CDR3 DNA: TGTGCCAGCAGTACGTGGGACAGGGGGCCGGAGACCCAGTACTTC; J gene: TRBJ2-5; clone size: few; V gene: TRBV11-2; D gene: TRBD1
CDR3 protein: CASSSQGAIHNEQFF; CDR3 DNA: TGTGCCAGCAGCTCCCAGGGGGCAATCCACAATGAGCAGTTCTTC; J gene: TRBJ2-1; clone size: few; V gene: TRBV12-3/TRBV12-4; D gene: TRBD1
CDR3 protein: CASSLVTGGYNEQFF; CDR3 DNA: TGTGCCAGCAGCTTAGTGACAGGGGGCTACAATGAGCAGTTCTTC; J gene: TRBJ2-1; clone size: many; V gene: TRBV7-2; D gene: TRBD1
CDR3 protein: CASSLTLAGGPGELFF; CDR3 DNA: TGTGCCAGCAGTTTAACCCTTGCGGGGGGGCCCGGGGAGCTGTTTTTT; J gene: TRBJ2-2; clone size: .; V gene: TRBV12-3/TRBV12-4; D gene: TRBD2
CDR3 protein: CATSRDPGDGNQPQHF; CDR3 DNA: TGTGCCACCAGCAGAGATCCAGGGGATGGCAATCAGCCCCAGCATTTT; J gene: TRBJ1-5; clone size: .; V gene: TRBV15; D gene: .
CDR3 protein: CASSQVSQGPNEQYF; CDR3 DNA: TGTGCCAGCAGCCAAGTGTCGCAGGGCCCCAACGAGCAGTACTTC; J gene: TRBJ2-7; clone size: .; V gene: TRBV4-1; D gene: .
CDR3 protein: CASSQGWLDRTYYNEQFF; CDR3 DNA: TGCGCCAGCAGCCAAGGTTGGTTGGACAGGACTTACTACAATGAGCAGTTCTTC; J gene: TRBJ2-1; clone size: few; V gene: TRBV4-3; D gene: TRBD1
CDR3 protein: CATLSEGVMAYGYTF; CDR3 DNA: TGTGCCACCCTATCGGAGGGGGTCATGGCCTATGGCTACACCTTC; J gene: TRBJ1-2; clone size: once; V gene: TRBV10-3; D gene: .
CDR3 protein: CASSVPLYVGGGLNIQYF; CDR3 DNA: TGTGCCAGCAGTGTTCCCCTCTATGTGGGAGGGGGATTGAACATTCAGTACTTC; J gene: TRBJ2-4; clone size: few; V gene: TRBV6-1; D gene: .
CDR3 protein: CASSWGQRLSTQYF; CDR3 DNA: TGTGCCAGCAGTTGGGGACAGAGGTTGAGTACGCAGTATTTT; J gene: TRBJ2-3; clone size: .; V gene: TRBV12-3/TRBV12-4; D gene: TRBD1
CDR3 protein: CASSLGGVGYEQYF; CDR3 DNA: TGTGCCAGCAGCTTAGGGGGGGTGGGATACGAGCAGTACTTC; J gene: TRBJ2-7; clone size: .; V gene: TRBV7-8; D gene: .
CDR3 protein: CASSLGTALQETQYF; CDR3 DNA: TGCGCCAGCAGCTTGGGGACAGCGTTGCAAGAGACCCAGTACTTC; J gene: TRBJ2-5; clone size: .; V gene: TRBV5-1; D gene: .
CDR3 protein: CASSQELDRWVSTEAFF; CDR3 DNA: TGCGCCAGCAGCCAAGAACTGGACAGGTGGGTGAGCACTGAAGCTTTCTTT; J gene: TRBJ1-1; clone size: .; V gene: TRBV4-1; D gene: TRBD1
CDR3 protein: CASSIAWISGGQPQHF; CDR3 DNA: TGTGCCAGTAGTATTGCTTGGATATCAGGAGGTCAGCCCCAGCATTTT; J gene: TRBJ1-5; clone size: .; V gene: TRBV19; D gene: .
CDR3 protein: CASLPGGSSTDTQYF; CDR3 DNA: TGTGCCAGCCTCCCCGGGGGAAGTAGCACAGATACGCAGTATTTT; J gene: TRBJ2-3; clone size: .; V gene: TRBV19; D gene: .
CDR3 protein: CASSLGPGQGWERYF; CDR3 DNA: TGTGCCAGCAGCTTAGGTCCCGGACAGGGTTGGGAGCGGTACTTC; J gene: TRBJ2-7; clone size: .; V gene: TRBV11-2; D gene: TRBD1
CDR3 protein: CASSPKPGGGNTIYF; CDR3 DNA: TGTGCCAGCAGTCCGAAGCCCGGAGGTGGAAACACCATATATTTT; J gene: TRBJ1-3; clone size: few; V gene: TRBV27; D gene: .
CDR3 protein: CASRRTGVNGELFF; CDR3 DNA: TGTGCCAGCCGACGGACAGGGGTGAACGGGGAGCTGTTTTTT; J gene: TRBJ2-2; clone size: .; V gene: TRBV12-3/TRBV12-4; D gene: TRBD1
CDR3 protein: CATSKNYRDPRSPLHF; CDR3 DNA: TGTGCCACCAGCAAAAACTACAGGGATCCCCGGTCACCCCTCCACTTT; J gene: TRBJ1-6; clone size: .; V gene: TRBV15; D gene: .
CDR3 protein: CASSPDLGAGGQDTQYF; CDR3 DNA: TGTGCCAGCAGCCCCGACCTTGGAGCGGGGGGGCAGGATACGCAGTATTTT; J gene: TRBJ2-3; clone size: .; V gene: TRBV11-2; D gene: TRBD2
CDR3 protein: CASSLTSRRETQYF; CDR3 DNA: TGTGCCAGCAGTTTAACCAGTCGCCGGGAGACCCAGTACTTC; J gene: TRBJ2-5; clone size: few; V gene: TRBV28; D gene: .
CDR3 protein: CASSQDRGVGPRLSSYNEQFF; CDR3 DNA: TGTGCCAGCAGCCAAGATAGGGGGGTAGGACCCAGACTAAGCTCCTACAATGAGCAGTTCTTC; J gene: TRBJ2-1; clone size: .; V gene: TRBV3-1; D gene: .
CDR3 protein: CASSSKGRVGNEQFF; CDR3 DNA: TGTGCCAGCAGTAGTAAGGGTCGCGTGGGCAATGAGCAGTTCTTC; J gene: TRBJ2-1; clone size: .; V gene: TRBV28; D gene: .
CDR3 protein: CASSPPSSNYGYTF; CDR3 DNA: TGTGCCAGCTCCCCTCCCTCCAGTAACTATGGCTACACCTTC; J gene: TRBJ1-2; clone size: few; V gene: TRBV18; D gene: .
CDR3 protein: CASSEGGRRGNQPQHF; CDR3 DNA: TGTGCCAGCAGTGAAGGGGGAAGAAGGGGCAATCAGCCCCAGCATTTT; J gene: TRBJ1-5; clone size: .; V gene: TRBV6-1; D gene: .
CDR3 protein: CARILLVPGIVMNTEAFF; CDR3 DNA: TGTGCCCGAATCCTACTCGTACCAGGGATTGTCATGAACACTGAAGCTTTCTTT; J gene: TRBJ1-1; clone size: .; V gene: TRBV19; D gene: .
CDR3 protein: CASSPMAEINNEQFF; CDR3 DNA: TGTGCCAGCAGCCCCATGGCAGAAATTAACAATGAGCAGTTCTTC; J gene: TRBJ2-1; clone size: few; V gene: TRBV6-2/TRBV6-3; D gene: .
CDR3 protein: CSARRGSALGEQYF; CDR3 DNA: TGCAGTGCTAGGCGGGGGTCCGCCTTAGGGGAGCAGTACTTC; J gene: TRBJ2-7; clone size: few; V gene: TRBV20-1; D gene: TRBD2
CDR3 protein: CASSFPSRMIPQVHTDTQYF; CDR3 DNA: TGTGCCAGCAGCTTCCCTTCCCGTATGATTCCCCAGGTACACACAGATACGCAGTATTTT; J gene: TRBJ2-3; clone size: few; V gene: TRBV11-2; D gene: .
CDR3 protein: CASSLGLRFGGGITDTQYF; CDR3 DNA: TGTGCCAGCAGCTTAGGGCTTCGGTTCGGAGGGGGGATCACAGATACGCAGTATTTT; J gene: TRBJ2-3; clone size: many; V gene: TRBV7-2; D gene: .
CDR3 protein: CASSPALGQPNEKLFF; CDR3 DNA: TGTGCCAGCAGCCCCGCCCTGGGACAGCCTAATGAAAAACTGTTTTTT; J gene: TRBJ1-4; clone size: many; V gene: TRBV7-2; D gene: TRBD1
CDR3 protein: CSVPFGPLANVLTF; CDR3 DNA: TGCAGCGTTCCATTTGGACCTCTGGCCAACGTCCTGACTTTC; J gene: TRBJ2-6; clone size: .; V gene: TRBV29-1; D gene: .
CDR3 protein: CASSFNTGFQETQYF; CDR3 DNA: TGTGCCAGCAGCTTCAACACGGGATTCCAAGAGACCCAGTACTTC; J gene: TRBJ2-5; clone size: many; V gene: TRBV7-2; D gene: .
CDR3 protein: CASSLSGTASTDTQYF; CDR3 DNA: TGTGCCAGCAGCTTAAGCGGGACAGCAAGCACAGATACGCAGTATTTT; J gene: TRBJ2-3; clone size: .; V gene: TRBV7-8; D gene: .
CDR3 protein: CASSRSGPREFF; CDR3 DNA: TGTGCCAGCAGCCGGAGCGGGCCTAGGGAGTTCTTC; J gene: TRBJ2-1; clone size: .; V gene: TRBV11-2; D gene: .
CDR3 protein: CASRPSIAEYYNEQFF; CDR3 DNA: TGTGCCAGCAGACCGTCTATAGCGGAATATTACAATGAGCAGTTCTTC; J gene: TRBJ2-1; clone size: few; V gene: TRBV6-1; D gene: .